This T cell receptor (beta chain) was sequenced during a study of T cells in Graves' hyperthyroidism and ophthalmopathy. General study points: Most clonotypes expanded in the thyroid (above 0.001) were also present in blood.

V lost 7 bases and J 0 bases, leaving 17 bases between the germline ends. Germline values: CDR1 LGHDT, CDR2 YNNKEL (reference sequence). CDR3 length: 16 amino acids. RNA transcripts yielded amplified TCR beta CDR3 regions. The HTBI primer set was used in a first-round RT-PCR of the TCR CDR3. TCRdb reanalysed the multiplex PCR reads using MiXCR and keeps one entry per CDR3 protein. Of 390,000 or so distinct CDR3 sequences in the sample, roughly 14% were seen once. This clonotype was counted at least ten times. Its target is not known. Reasons for excluding patients were uncontrolled infection, other autoimmune disease, pregnancy or lactation. Clinical symptoms, serum thyroxine and TRAb, thyroid ultrasound and orbital computed tomography together formed the diagnostic basis. The PBMCs were sourced from fresh peripheral blood (approximately 9 ml).

Material for sequencing was blood. This chain joins TRBV3-1 and TRBJ2-3; D possibly matches TRBD1 or TRBD2 (5 bases each). The clonotype originates from a man aged 18 to 30 with Graves' ophthalmopathy. The CDR3 region has the DNA TGTGCCAGCACCCTGACCGGGACGGCTAGCACAGATACGCAGTATTTT. As protein: CASTLTGTASTDTQYF.